This passage covers 6 T cell receptor beta chains from one sample sequenced in a study of prognosis after radiotherapy for stage I lung cancer. Two rounds of multiplex PCR amplified TCR beta CDR3 from genomic DNA. The first PCR round targeted every TRBV and TRBJ gene with specific primers. TCRdb re-analysed the multiplex PCR reads in MiXCR, keeping a single row per CDR3 protein. The sample shows some 27,000 distinct CDR3 sequences, less than 40% of them seen only once. The specimen was PBMCs, collected before or after stereotactic body radiation therapy (not recorded which). The receptors shown here come from a donor aged 50 or older with non-small cell lung cancer.

At least ten counts were recorded for this clonotype. J is TRBJ1-5 and V is TRBV28, with D uncertain. Per the germline V gene, CDR1 is MDHEN and CDR2 is SYDVKM. V lost 5 bases and J 3 bases, leaving 5 bases between the germline ends. This CDR3 comprises 12 residues. CDR3 sequence reads: CASSEYNQPQHF. CDR3 DNA sequence: TGTGCCAGCAGTGAGTACAATCAGCCCCAGCATTTT.

The table lists this clonotype with many counts. The V call is TRBV9, the J call TRBJ2-5; tentatively, D is TRBD1 or TRBD2 (5 bases each). This CDR3 has 15 residues. Germline V gives CDR1 SGDLS, CDR2 YYNGEE. With 0 bases removed from V and 4 bases from J, the gap between germline ends came to 13 bases. CDR3 DNA: TGTGCCAGCAGCGTAGGTCCCGGGGCTGTAGAGACCCAGTACTTC. Protein: CASSVGPGAVETQYF. Looking up the rest from reference TRBV9 and TRBJ2-5 gives the full variable domain: DSGVTQTPKHLITATGQRVTLRCSPRSGDLSVYWYQQSLDQGLQFLIQYYNGEERAKGNILERFSAQQFPDLHSELNLSSLELGDSALYFCASSVGPGAVETQYFGPGTRLLVL.

This clonotype was seen ten or more times. DNA of the CDR3: TGTGCCAGCAGCTTAGAGGTTGAGCAGTTCTTC. Translating gives CASSLEVEQFF. The chain couples TRBV7-9 to TRBJ2-1; the D is unclear. V lost 1 base and J 9 bases, leaving 4 bases between the germline ends. Germline lookup yields CDR1 SEHNR and CDR2 FQNEAQ (reference sequence). The CDR3 consists of 11 residues.

This clonotype was counted ten times or more. This chain uses TRBV7-9 with TRBJ1-6; D not certain. The germline gives CDR1 SEHNR, CDR2 FQNEAQ (reference sequence). Trimming shortened V by 1 base and J by 11 bases, and 9 bases separated the two germline ends. CDR3 length equals 13 residues. CDR3 DNA: TGTGCCAGCAGCTTAGAACGGGTCGCACCCCTCCACTTT. Translating it yields CASSLERVAPLHF.

This rearrangement joins TRBV10-3 to TRBJ2-1; TRBD2 aligns across 7 bases. Germline CDR1 ENHRY, CDR2 SYGVKD. This CDR3 comprises 16 residues. With 6 bases clipped from V and 9 bases from J, the junction kept 17 bases outside the gene matches. CDR3 sequence (DNA): TGTGCCATCAGGGGTGGGGGAGAGGAGCGGGACTGTGAGCAGTTCTTC. This codes for CAIRGGGEERDCEQFF.

This clonotype occurred many times. CDR3 region: CASSISESTPLHF. CDR3 DNA sequence: TGTGCCAGTAGTATTTCGGAAAGCACACCCCTCCACTTT. The chain has TRBV19 and TRBJ1-6; D not certain. The length of the CDR3 is 13 residues. Germline V gene lookup returns CDR1 LNHDA and CDR2 SQIVND (reference sequence). The V end lost 3 bases, the J end lost 11 bases, and 11 bases lay between the germline ends. The whole variable domain, filled in from reference TRBV19 and TRBJ1-6, reads DGGITQSPKYLFRKEGQNVTLSCEQNLNHDAMYWYRQDPGQGLRLIYYSQIVNDFQKGDIAEGYSVSREKKESFPLTVTSAQKNPTAFYLCASSISESTPLHFGNGTRLTVT.